Described below is a single T cell receptor (beta chain) sequence and its context. The antigen is unknown. The data were produced by immunoSEQ multiplex PCR, yet TCRdb's version contains in-frame clones alone and is incomplete. The sample has tens of thousands of clones, approximately 76% seen once. The sample is drawn from a study of vaccination effects on CD4 cells after COVID-19. Study-level information: Each participant was administered two doses of either the BNT162b2 or the mRNA-1273 vaccine.

Viral peptide pools were used in the ViraFEST assay to expand antigen-specific CD4+ T cells, and sequencing came afterward. Cultured cells yielded isolated CD4+ T cells after 10 days. Vaccinated recipients, who were negative for nucleocapsid antibodies, had no history of SARS-CoV-2 infection. Peptides at about 10 ug/ml and IL-2 at approximately 9.7 IU/ml were added to two million PBMC per well. Half-medium exchanges with IL-2 medium took place on days 3 and 7. Findings and caveats of the study: Late post-vaccination, clones induced by infection and those induced by vaccine underwent marked clonal contraction.

Trimming at V came to 5 bases and at J to 4 bases, leaving 7 bases not matched to a gene. The CDR3 is 14 residues long. CDR1 SGHRS and CDR2 YFSETQ come from the germline V gene. The chain combines TRBV5-1 with TRBJ2-3; 7 bases match TRBD2. The sample in question was CD4+ T cells from PBMCs cultured with HCoV-NL63 spike peptides, obtained before COVID-19 vaccination. This TCR was sampled from a human donor who received a COVID-19 vaccine. DNA for the CDR3: TGCGCCAGCAGTCAAAGCGGGGCCCCAGATACGCAGTATTTT. This sequence encodes CASSQSGAPDTQYF.